Below, 13 T cell receptor beta chains from the same sample are listed, as sequenced in a study of cytomegalovirus exposure and HLA in healthy donors (dated by TCRdb to about 2017). Libraries were built with the immunoSEQ multiplex PCR assay. TCRdb's version of the immuneACCESS table is confined to in-frame rearrangements and falls short of the full clone set. An unresolved V gene accounts for under half of the shortfall where checked; the remainder is of unknown origin. Counted in this sample were under 400,000 clones; approximately 90% of them appeared once. The ten largest clones take up under 0.95% of the sample. What was sequenced was PBMCs. The receptors shown here come from a woman younger than 30 in good health and CMV-seronegative.

This clone was found a few times. The chain employs TRBV18 and TRBJ2-1, with 7 positions matching TRBD1. The V gene end was trimmed by 7 bases and the J gene end by 0 bases; junction bases not matched to a gene: 3. This CDR3 is 14 amino acids long. Germline V CDR1 and CDR2: KGHSH, LQKENI. CDR3 in amino acids: CASWDSSSYNEQFF. CDR3 nucleotide sequence: TGTGCCAGCTGGGACAGCAGCTCCTACAATGAGCAGTTCTTC.

This clone was seen a few times. The chain carries TRBV29-1 and TRBJ2-7; 9 bases fit TRBD2. The germline CDR1 and CDR2 sequences are SQVTM and ANQGSEA. The J segment lost 8 bases and the V segment lost 0 bases, leaving 11 bases of the junction unmatched. This CDR3 has 15 amino acids. CDR3: CSVEDPRTSAAKQYF. CDR3 DNA sequence: TGCAGCGTTGAAGATCCCAGGACTAGCGCTGCAAAGCAGTACTTC.

This chain uses TRBV18 with TRBJ2-1; possible D gene TRBD1, 5 bases. This CDR3 is built from 15 residues. From germline, CDR1 is KGHSH and CDR2 LQKENI. The V and J ends lost 4 bases and 6 bases respectively, with 16 bases between them. Written as DNA, the CDR3 is TGTGCCAGCTCACAGGACATAAGGAGCATCAATGAGCAGTTCTTC. Amino acid sequence: CASSQDIRSINEQFF.

The gene calls are TRBV7-9 and TRBJ1-1; 10 bases fit TRBD1. This CDR3 has 16 residues. V lost 5 bases, J lost 1 base, and 7 bases stayed unmatched. Germline assignment: CDR1 SEHNR and CDR2 FQNEAQ (reference sequence). The CDR3 here is CASSRRTGGANTEAFF. As DNA, the CDR3 is TGTGCCAGCAGCCGTCGGACAGGGGGTGCGAACACTGAAGCTTTCTTT.

The chain joins TRBV2 to TRBJ1-2; the D gene is possibly TRBD1 (6 bases). The CDR3 extends over 15 amino acids. V lost 1 base and J 4 bases, leaving 13 bases between the germline ends. The V gene's germline CDR1 is SNHLY and CDR2 FYNNEI. CDR3 coding DNA: TGTGCCAGCAGTGAAGGTCCGACAGGCAGCTATGGCTACACCTTC. Protein: CASSEGPTGSYGYTF.

Worth noting for this clone: This same CDR3 is encoded by further DNA sequences in the sample. V is TRBV20-1 and J is TRBJ2-7; D is ambiguous. Germline V gene data show CDR1 as DFQATT and CDR2 as SNEGSKA (reference sequence). Trimming pared 0 bases from V and 3 bases from J, leaving 3 bases between. The CDR3 runs to 11 residues. The CDR3 nucleotides read TGCAGTGCTAGAGATAGCTACGAGCAGTACTTC. This codes for CSARDSYEQYF.

The chain employs TRBV5-1 and TRBJ2-2, with a weak D call TRBD2 (6 bases). The CDR3 is 15 amino acids. CDR1 and CDR2 from the germline V gene are SGHRS and YFSETQ. V lost 0 bases and J lost 5, with 11 bases in between. This CDR3 reads CASSLAGGGTGELFF. The CDR3 DNA reads TGCGCCAGCAGCTTGGCCGGGGGTGGAACCGGGGAGCTGTTTTTT. Full variable domain (remainder filled in from reference TRBV5-1 and TRBJ2-2): KAGVTQTPRYLIKTRGQQVTLSCSPISGHRSVSWYQQTPGQGLQFLFEYFSETQRNKGNFPGRFSGRQFSNSRSEMNVSTLELGDSALYLCASSLAGGGTGELFFGEGSRLTVL.

CDR3: CASRKRASNYGYTF. CDR3 DNA: TGTGCCAGCAGGAAGAGGGCTTCTAACTATGGCTACACCTTC. V and J are TRBV6-5 and TRBJ1-2; no definite D call. The V and J ends lost 6 bases and 0 bases respectively, with 11 bases between them. The CDR3 is 14 residues long. CDR1 and CDR2 from the germline V gene are MNHEY and SVGAGI.

The chain couples TRBV29-1 to TRBJ2-1, with D perhaps matching TRBD1 (6 bases). The germline gives CDR1 SQVTM, CDR2 ANQGSEA. CDR3 size: 12 residues. V was trimmed by 7 bases and J by 2 bases, leaving 9 bases between them. This CDR3 is CSGQGPYNEQFF. The CDR3 DNA follows: TGCAGCGGCCAGGGGCCCTACAATGAGCAGTTCTTC.

This chain uses TRBV19 with TRBJ1-2; D not certain. CDR3 length: 14 amino acids. Looked up from germline, CDR1 is LNHDA and CDR2 is SQIVND (reference sequence). The V and J ends lost 1 base and 3 bases respectively, with 9 bases between them. Here the CDR3 reads CASSIGGKHYGYTF. CDR3 coding DNA: TGTGCCAGTAGTATAGGAGGGAAACACTATGGCTACACCTTC.

This rearrangement joins TRBV7-9 to TRBJ2-5, with 9 bases that match TRBD2. CDR3 length equals 14 residues. After removal of 5 bases from V and 2 bases from J, the junction contained 3 bases not matched to a gene. Germline V lookup: CDR1 SEHNR, CDR2 FQNEAQ (reference sequence). This CDR3 reads CASSGTSGQETQYF. CDR3 DNA sequence: TGTGCCAGCAGCGGAACTAGCGGGCAAGAGACCCAGTACTTC.

The CDR3 DNA is TGTGCCAGCAGCCGCTATGGCTACACCTTC. Encoded protein: CASSRYGYTF. This chain connects TRBV28 to TRBJ1-2; D ambiguous. The V and J ends lost 6 bases and 4 bases respectively, with 3 bases between them. CDR1 is MDHEN, CDR2 SYDVKM, per germline. This CDR3 is built from 10 residues.

This chain uses TRBV28 with TRBJ1-1; D remains unclear. V was clipped by 3 bases and J by 1 base, with 12 bases between them. The germline V gene encodes CDR1 MDHEN and CDR2 SYDVKM. CDR3 length: 15 amino acids. DNA of the CDR3: TGTGCCAGCAGTTTGGCAGGATCCCCGAACACTGAAGCTTTCTTT. It encodes CASSLAGSPNTEAFF. Filled out from reference TRBV28 and TRBJ1-1, the complete variable domain reads DVKVTQSSRYLVKRTGEKVFLECVQDMDHENMFWYRQDPGLGLRLIYFSYDVKMKEKGDIPEGYSVSREKKERFSLILESASTNQTSMYLCASSLAGSPNTEAFFGQGTRLTVV.